Presented here are 30 T cell receptor beta chains from one specimen sequenced in a study of human T cells and chemical hapten exposure. One entry per CDR3 protein, called by TCRdb with MiXCR from the RACE reads. The profile covers more than 150,000 distinct CDR3 sequences, with about 31% appearing a single time and 2.9% taken by the ten largest. The time point is: pre-sensitization, week 0. Treatment specified: therapeutic diphenylcyclopropenone sensitization with weekly scalp DPC. Sequencing was performed on whole blood, taken in connection with sensitization to the hapten diphenylcyclopropenone (DPC). The receptors derive from a woman in her 30s with alopecia areata. Some clones in this sample may be carry-over from other donors' samples.

The CDR3 bases are TGTGCCAGCAGTTTAAATCGGGACACCCGGACTACCACAGATACGCAGTATTTT. Protein: CASSLNRDTRTTTDTQYF. This chain uses TRBV28 with TRBJ2-3; tentatively, D is TRBD1 or TRBD2 (6 bases each). Per germline, CDR1 MDHEN and CDR2 SYDVKM. Trimming removed 2 bases at V and 2 bases at J, with 20 bases between. This CDR3 has 18 amino acids.

This clonotype was counted only a few times. This chain connects TRBV9 to TRBJ2-5; D is possibly TRBD1 (6 bases). The CDR3 is 15 residues long. Germline V gene sequence: CDR1 SGDLS, CDR2 YYNGEE. Trimming shortened V by 0 bases and J by 2 bases, and 11 bases separated the two germline ends. The CDR3, as DNA: TGTGCCAGCAGCGTAGCTATAGGACAGCAAGAGACCCAGTACTTC. Its translation is CASSVAIGQQETQYF.

The chain carries TRBV7-2 and TRBJ2-5, with D unclear. The CDR3 length is 13 residues. V lost 2 bases and J lost 2, with 6 bases in between. CDR1 and CDR2 from the germline V gene are SGHTA and FQGNSA. The CDR3 protein is CASSLQQQETQYF. The CDR3 DNA follows: TGTGCCAGCAGCTTACAACAGCAAGAGACCCAGTACTTC.

The V gene is TRBV7-2, the J gene TRBJ1-5; D may be TRBD1 (5 bases). V was cut by 5 bases and J by 3 bases, with 17 bases left in between. CDR1 SGHTA and CDR2 FQGNSA come from the germline V gene. The CDR3 runs 16 residues. CDR3 in DNA: TGTGCCAGCAGCACGCGGCGGGGGTTGGCCAATCAGCCCCAGCATTTT. It codes for CASSTRRGLANQPQHF. The full variable domain, in which reference TRBV7-2 and TRBJ1-5 provide the parts outside the CDR3, is GAGVSQSPSNKVTEKGKDVELRCDPISGHTALYWYRQSLGQGLEFLIYFQGNSAPDKSGLPSDRFSAERTGGSVSTLTIQRTQQEDSAVYLCASSTRRGLANQPQHFGDGTRLSIL.

The chain links TRBV20-1 to TRBJ2-3; TRBD1 is a possible D gene (6 bases). This CDR3 is 12 amino acids long. Between the trimmed V and J ends, which lost 1 base and 9 bases, there was a span of 11 bases. Germline lookup yields CDR1 DFQATT and CDR2 SNEGSKA (reference sequence). The CDR3 DNA reads TGCAGTGCTAGAGTTGGCAGGGGAACGCAGTATTTT. Translation: CSARVGRGTQYF.

This clonotype appeared a few times. The chain links TRBV28 to TRBJ1-5, with 8 bases that match TRBD1. The V gene's germline CDR1 is MDHEN and CDR2 SYDVKM. Germline trimming cut 9 bases from V and 9 bases from J; bases unmatched to any gene: 13. CDR3 length: 14 amino acids. In DNA form, the CDR3 reads TGTGCCAGTAGTCCCGGACAGGGAGTCGGGCCCCAGCATTTT. This translates into CASSPGQGVGPQHF.

This sequence joins TRBV28 and TRBJ2-5; 7 bases agree with TRBD2. From germline, CDR1 is MDHEN and CDR2 SYDVKM. J gave up 5 bases and V 1 base, and 10 bases lay outside the gene matches. The CDR3 has 16 residues. In DNA, the CDR3 is TGTGCCAGCAGTTTATCGGTTAGGGAGGGAGAGGAGACCCAGTACTTC. Residues: CASSLSVREGEETQYF.

The CDR3 DNA reads TGTGCCAGCAGACCCCGAAGGGGCGCGATGAATGAGCAGTTCTTC. Protein sequence: CASRPRRGAMNEQFF. This sequence joins TRBV7-2 and TRBJ2-1; TRBD1 might be the D (5 bases). CDR1 and CDR2 from the germline V gene are SGHTA and FQGNSA. The V and J ends lost 6 bases and 7 bases respectively, with 19 bases between them. There are 15 residues in the CDR3.

This clonotype occurred many times. This chain connects TRBV29-1 to TRBJ2-2; D may correspond to TRBD1 or TRBD2 (5 bases each). CDR1 and CDR2 (germline): SQVTM, ANQGSEA. The CDR3 is 14 amino acids. The DNA for the CDR3 is TGCGGTGGCGGGCAGCTTGGGGGCACCGGGGAGCTGTTTTTT. Translating gives CGGGQLGGTGELFF.

This chain joins TRBV20-1 and TRBJ2-3, with 12 bases matching TRBD2. V lost 2 bases and J lost 3; bases outside the gene matches: 6. CDR1 is DFQATT, CDR2 SNEGSKA, per germline (reference sequence). The CDR3 sequence is 16 residues long. The CDR3 sequence: CSARQKTSGGTDTQYF. The CDR3 DNA reads as TGCAGTGCTAGACAGAAGACTAGCGGGGGAACAGATACGCAGTATTTT.

The chain couples TRBV10-3 to TRBJ2-7; 8 nucleotides line up with TRBD1. Germline CDR1 and CDR2: ENHRY and SYGVKD. CDR3 length equals 13 residues. The J segment lost 2 bases and the V segment lost 8 bases, leaving 5 bases of the junction unmatched. CDR3 residues: CAIGKDRAYEQYF. The DNA for the CDR3 is TGTGCCATCGGTAAGGACAGGGCCTACGAGCAGTACTTC.

J is TRBJ1-4 and V is TRBV30; possibly TRBD1 for D (6 bases). V shed 8 bases and J shed 6 bases, with 13 bases lying between them. The germline gives CDR1 GTSNPN, CDR2 SVGIG (reference sequence). This CDR3 region has 12 residues. This CDR3 is CAGTGSDEKLFF. The CDR3 nucleotides are TGTGCCGGTACAGGGTCAGATGAAAAACTGTTTTTT.

The chain joins TRBV5-1 to TRBJ2-1; 16 nucleotides agree with TRBD2. Trimming took 4 bases from V and 7 from J; bases not matched to a gene: 11. Germline values: CDR1 SGHRS, CDR2 YFSETQ. The CDR3 extends over 18 amino acids. The CDR3 DNA sequence: TGCGCCAGCAGCCCGGGACTAGCGGGGGGGCGAGATCGAAATGAGCAGTTCTTC. Its translation is CASSPGLAGGRDRNEQFF.

V usage is TRBV6-5 and J usage is TRBJ2-3; 11 bases are shared with TRBD1. The ends lost 4 bases at V and 4 bases at J; junction bases unmatched: 7. The CDR3 runs to 16 residues. Per the germline V gene, CDR1 is MNHEY and CDR2 is SVGAGI. CDR3 bases: TGTGCCAGCAGTTTGGGACAGGGGGTAGGGGCAGATACGCAGTATTTT. The encoded protein is CASSLGQGVGADTQYF.

The V gene is TRBV21-1, the J gene TRBJ2-7; TRBD1 is the table's D call, not checked against the DNA. TRBV21-1 is an annotated pseudogene. This CDR3 has 13 amino acids. For the CDR3, the DNA is TGTGCCAGCAGCAAAGTTTCAGGGGGCGAGCAGTACTTC. Protein: CASSKVSGGEQYF.

The rearrangement uses TRBV29-1 and TRBJ1-2; D might be TRBD1 (6 bases). The CDR3 is 15 amino acids. Deletions cut 0 bases from V and 2 bases from J, with 13 bases between. Germline loops: CDR1 SQVTM, CDR2 ANQGSEA. CDR3 bases: TGCAGCGTTGAAGAGGGTGCGCAGGGGAACTATGGCTACACCTTC. Its protein is CSVEEGAQGNYGYTF. Variable domain in full (rest from reference TRBV29-1 and TRBJ1-2): SAVISQKPSRDICQRGTSLTIQCQVDSQVTMMFWYRQQPGQSLTLIATANQGSEATYESGFVIDKFPISRPNLTFSTLTVSNMSPEDSSIYLCSVEEGAQGNYGYTFGSGTRLTVV.

This chain connects TRBV5-1 to TRBJ1-4, with TRBD1 matching over 7 bases. After removal of 4 bases from V and 0 bases from J, the junction contained 3 bases not matched to a gene. The germline V gene has CDR1 SGHRS and CDR2 YFSETQ. This CDR3 is built from 15 residues. The DNA for the CDR3 is TGCGCCAGCAGCGTACAGGGGACAACTAATGAAAAACTGTTTTTT. Protein product: CASSVQGTTNEKLFF.

The chain is built from TRBV15 and TRBJ1-2; possible D gene TRBD1, 5 bases. The CDR3 runs to 14 residues. V was pared by 5 bases and J by 8 bases, with 18 bases between. CDR1 is LNHNV and CDR2 is YYDKDF in the germline V gene (reference sequence). The CDR3, as DNA: TGTGCCACCAGCGACAGAGGGAGTGGGAGAGGCTACACCTTC. Translated: CATSDRGSGRGYTF.

This clonotype came up a few times. CDR3 bases: TGTGCCAGCAGCTTAGCTAATATGAACACTGAAGCTTTCTTT. Its protein product is CASSLANMNTEAFF. The V gene is TRBV7-2, the J gene TRBJ1-1; D not resolved. V was clipped by 0 bases and J by 0 bases, with 5 bases between them. Germline CDR1 reads SGHTA; CDR2 reads FQGNSA. The CDR3 runs to 14 residues.

This clonotype has only a few counts. The CDR3 coding sequence is TGCAGCGCCCAACGCCGGGTATCCTCAGTCGACACTGAAGCTTTCTTT. As protein: CSAQRRVSSVDTEAFF. The chain carries TRBV29-1 and TRBJ1-1, with unresolved D. The CDR3 extends over 16 amino acids. V was trimmed by 7 bases and J by 3 bases, leaving 24 bases between them. Germline CDR1 reads SQVTM; CDR2 reads ANQGSEA.

This clonotype occurred a few times. This chain links TRBV4-2 with TRBJ2-1; D is perhaps TRBD2 (7 bases). V lost 4 bases and J lost 7, with 17 bases in between. This CDR3 contains 15 residues. Germline CDR1 and CDR2: LGHNA and YNFKEQ. The CDR3 protein is CASSLLNGGQNEQFF. The CDR3 DNA is TGTGCCAGCAGCCTTTTGAACGGGGGGCAAAATGAGCAGTTCTTC.

This clonotype was seen many times. This chain joins TRBV7-2 and TRBJ2-7; 7 bases agree with TRBD1. J gave up 2 bases and V 5 bases, and 6 bases lay outside the gene matches. This CDR3 has 14 residues. Germline values: CDR1 SGHTA, CDR2 FQGNSA. The CDR3 reads CASSPPTGPYEQYF. The CDR3 nucleotides read TGTGCCAGCAGCCCCCCGACAGGGCCCTACGAGCAGTACTTC.

This clonotype was observed a few times. CDR3 sequence: CAITSGDIDTQYF. For the CDR3, the DNA is TGTGCCATCACTAGCGGGGACATAGATACGCAGTATTTT. The chain employs TRBV10-3 and TRBJ2-3; 9 bases align to TRBD2. The CDR3 totals 13 residues. V lost 7 bases and J lost 5; bases outside the gene matches: 4. Germline CDR1 reads ENHRY; CDR2 reads SYGVKD.

The chain recombines TRBV18 with TRBJ1-6, with D uncertain. CDR1 and CDR2 (germline): KGHSH, LQKENI. The CDR3 totals 15 residues. V shed 2 bases and J shed 10 bases, with 15 bases lying between them. The DNA of the CDR3 is TGTGCCAGCTCACCATCTGAGGGTGGGAAGTCACCCCTCCACTTT. Its protein is CASSPSEGGKSPLHF.

CDR3 amino acids: CASSPRTSGLSTDTQYF. The CDR3 nucleotides are TGTGCCAGCAGCCCGAGGACTAGCGGGCTTTCTACAGATACGCAGTATTTT. The chain employs TRBV5-5 and TRBJ2-3; 11 bases fit TRBD2. Germline loops: CDR1 SGHKS, CDR2 YYEKEE (reference sequence). After removal of 4 bases from V and 3 bases from J, the junction contained 10 bases not matched to a gene. This CDR3 spans 17 amino acids.

This clonotype has only a few counts. CDR3 protein: CASSLGGSGTEAFF. The CDR3 bases are TGTGCCAGCAGTTTAGGAGGGTCAGGCACTGAAGCTTTCTTT. J is TRBJ1-1 and V is TRBV27; D ambiguous. V was cut by 2 bases and J by 4 bases, with 11 bases left in between. Germline V gene data show CDR1 as MNHEY and CDR2 as SMNVEV (reference sequence). The CDR3 length is 14 residues.

The CDR3 region has the DNA TGCAGTGCTACCAAATTAGGGGGGTATGGCTACACCTTC. Residues: CSATKLGGYGYTF. The rearrangement links TRBV20-1 to TRBJ1-2, with a weak D call TRBD1 (6 bases). The germline gives CDR1 DFQATT, CDR2 SNEGSKA (reference sequence). CDR3 length: 13 residues. The V end lost 4 bases, the J end lost 5 bases, and 14 bases lay between the germline ends.

This clonotype turned up a few times. This sequence joins TRBV12-3 or TRBV12-4 and TRBJ1-5; no reliable D call. Trimming removed 5 bases at V and 0 bases at J, with 11 bases between. This CDR3 spans 15 amino acids. The CDR3 nucleotides read TGTGCCAGCAGTATCGACGGTAATAGCAATCAGCCCCAGCATTTT. Translated, it gives CASSIDGNSNQPQHF.

The chain links TRBV29-1 to TRBJ2-6, with 10 bases fitting TRBD1. The ends lost 0 bases at V and 1 base at J; junction bases unmatched: 3. Germline V gene sequence: CDR1 SQVTM, CDR2 ANQGSEA. CDR3 length equals 17 residues. The DNA for the CDR3 is TGCAGCGTTGAAGATCGGGACAGGGGTTCTGGGGCCAACGTCCTGACTTTC. Translating gives CSVEDRDRGSGANVLTF.

The rearrangement uses TRBV29-1 and TRBJ2-3, with D possibly matching TRBD1 (5 bases). This CDR3 region has 13 residues. Trimming left V 7 bases short and J 0 bases short, with 11 bases between. Germline V gene sequence: CDR1 SQVTM, CDR2 ANQGSEA. The CDR3 bases are TGCAGCGCAGGACACCAGAGCACAGATACGCAGTATTTT. Translating gives CSAGHQSTDTQYF.